The 32 T cell receptor beta chains below were found in one sample sequenced in a study of cytomegalovirus exposure and HLA in healthy donors. PCR primers comprised 60 Vbeta and 13 Jbeta primers. Produced via immunoSEQ multiplex PCR; TCRdb's table is partial and in-frame only. The sample has about 150,000 clones, about 80% seen once. The sample consisted of PBMCs. These receptors all come from a woman in her twenties or thirties in good health and CMV-seronegative.

This sequence joins TRBV5-6 and TRBJ2-3; D might be TRBD2 (6 bases). V shed 3 bases and J shed 2 bases, with 10 bases lying between them. The CDR3 covers 14 residues. CDR1 is SGHDT and CDR2 is YYEEEE in the germline V gene. The CDR3 protein is CASSSGTHTDTQYF. The CDR3 region has the DNA TGTGCCAGCAGCTCCGGGACTCACACAGATACGCAGTATTTT.

V gene TRBV5-6 combines with J gene TRBJ1-5; 10 bases are shared with TRBD1. Trimming removed 0 bases from V and 5 bases from J; junction bases left unmatched: 14. The CDR3 is 19 residues long. The germline V gene has CDR1 SGHDT and CDR2 YYEEEE. CDR3 region: CASSLAYDRDRGGDQPQHF. CDR3 coding DNA: TGTGCCAGCAGCTTGGCCTACGACCGGGACAGGGGAGGGGATCAGCCCCAGCATTTT.

The chain joins TRBV10-2 to TRBJ1-3, with D maybe TRBD1 (6 bases). The CDR3 has 16 amino acids. Per the germline V gene, CDR1 is WSHSY and CDR2 is SAAADI. V was pared by 3 bases and J by 2 bases, with 14 bases between. As DNA, the CDR3 is TGCGCCAGCAGTGACGGGGGGCGGAGGGCTGGAAACACCATATATTTT. This sequence encodes CASSDGGRRAGNTIYF.

The CDR3 sequence: CASTDRENTEAFF. For the CDR3, the DNA is TGTGCCAGCACGGACAGGGAGAACACTGAAGCTTTCTTT. The chain recombines TRBV2 with TRBJ1-1; 8 bases agree with TRBD1. The CDR3 has 13 amino acids. The germline V gene has CDR1 SNHLY and CDR2 FYNNEI. The trim removed 7 bases at V and 1 base at J, leaving 2 bases unmatched.

The rearrangement uses TRBV19 and TRBJ1-1; D is ambiguous. Germline lookup yields CDR1 LNHDA and CDR2 SQIVND (reference sequence). V was shortened by 10 bases and J by 3 bases, with 12 bases between the two germline ends. This CDR3 has 12 amino acids. This CDR3 is CATREGYTEAFF. Written as DNA, the CDR3 is TGTGCCACGAGGGAAGGGTACACTGAAGCTTTCTTT.

This sequence joins TRBV19 and TRBJ1-6; 7 bases are a match to TRBD1. Per germline, CDR1 LNHDA and CDR2 SQIVND (reference sequence). V gave up 0 bases and J gave up 9 bases; unmatched junction bases: 5. This CDR3 comprises 15 residues. CDR3 sequence (DNA): TGTGCCAGTAGTATAGAGGAGGGGGCGAGTTCACCCCTCCACTTT. Protein: CASSIEEGASSPLHF.

The chain is built from TRBV16 and TRBJ1-2; D is undetermined. V shed 4 bases and J shed 4 bases, with 13 bases lying between them. The CDR3 runs 14 residues. Germline V gives CDR1 KGHSY, CDR2 FQNENV. In DNA form, the CDR3 reads TGTGCCAGCAGCCCCCGGGAGATCGTCTATGGCTACACCTTC. Translation: CASSPREIVYGYTF.

The chain has TRBV28 and TRBJ1-2; D unclear. This CDR3 has 14 amino acids. CDR1 MDHEN and CDR2 SYDVKM come from the germline V gene. V lost 6 bases and J lost 0, with 11 bases in between. The CDR3 coding sequence is TGTGCCAGCAGAGGCGGGCTGGCTAACTATGGCTACACCTTC. It encodes CASRGGLANYGYTF.

This chain joins TRBV11-2 and TRBJ1-2; the D gene is possibly TRBD1 (5 bases). V lost 2 bases, J lost 6 bases, and 19 bases lay in between. Looked up from germline, CDR1 is SGHAT and CDR2 is FQNNGV. The CDR3 is 16 residues long. This CDR3 reads CASSLLTVQGSNGYTF. CDR3 bases: TGTGCCAGCAGCTTACTAACCGTGCAGGGTAGCAATGGCTACACCTTC.

This clone was observed a single time. This chain connects TRBV5-1 to TRBJ1-2, with D perhaps TRBD1 (5 bases). Trimming took 4 bases from V and 7 from J, leaving 20 bases between them. Germline loops: CDR1 SGHRS, CDR2 YFSETQ. This CDR3 is built from 15 residues. The CDR3 protein is CASSVEGQGSFGYTF. The CDR3 nucleotides read TGCGCCAGCAGCGTGGAGGGGCAGGGTTCATTTGGCTACACCTTC.

V usage is TRBV5-1 and J usage is TRBJ2-2; TRBD1 aligns across 10 bases. Per germline, CDR1 SGHRS and CDR2 YFSETQ. The CDR3 is 18 amino acids. The V segment lost 2 bases and the J segment 6 bases; nucleotides outside the gene matches: 13. The CDR3 loop reads CASSFHGVGQGGSGELFF. The CDR3 nucleotides read TGCGCCAGCAGCTTCCATGGTGTAGGACAGGGGGGATCCGGGGAGCTGTTTTTT.

The rearrangement uses TRBV14 and TRBJ2-7; D is perhaps TRBD1 (5 bases). CDR3 length: 15 amino acids. From germline, CDR1 is SGHDN and CDR2 FVKESK. Trimming stripped 1 base from V and 0 bases from J, with 10 bases between. CDR3 sequence: CASSQATGSSYEQYF. The CDR3 nucleotides read TGTGCCAGCAGCCAAGCAACAGGAAGCTCCTACGAGCAGTACTTC.

The genes are TRBV5-1 and TRBJ2-1, with D possibly TRBD2 on 7 matching bases. The V and J ends lost 4 bases and 8 bases respectively, with 16 bases between them. This CDR3 has 14 residues. CDR1 and CDR2 (germline): SGHRS, YFSETQ. This chain's CDR3 is CASSPGGARDEQFF. DNA of the CDR3: TGCGCCAGCAGCCCGGGGGGCGCTAGGGATGAGCAGTTCTTC.

The V gene is TRBV19, the J gene TRBJ1-5; D unresolved. CDR1 LNHDA and CDR2 SQIVND come from the germline V gene (reference sequence). The CDR3 has 14 amino acids. V dropped 3 bases and J dropped 6 bases, with 12 bases sitting between them. The CDR3 DNA follows: TGTGCCAGTAGTATCCCTCGAGAGAGTCAGCCCCAGCATTTT. Its protein is CASSIPRESQPQHF.

The chain carries TRBV7-8 and TRBJ2-1; possibly TRBD2 for D (6 bases). The CDR3 runs 16 residues. CDR1 is SGHVS and CDR2 is FQNEAQ in the germline V gene. The V gene lost 0 bases and the J gene lost 4 bases, with 13 bases spanning the gap. The chain's CDR3 is CASSLAGLTFYNEQFF. The CDR3 DNA reads as TGTGCCAGCAGCTTAGCGGGACTGACCTTTTACAATGAGCAGTTCTTC. The full variable domain, with the rest looked up from reference TRBV7-8 and TRBJ2-1, is GAGVSQSPRYKVAKRGQDVALRCDPISGHVSLFWYQQALGQGPEFLTYFQNEAQLDKSGLPSDRFFAERPEGSVSTLKIQRTQQEDSAVYLCASSLAGLTFYNEQFFGPGTRLTVL.

This clone was seen just once. Here the CDR3 reads CASSAGQGIEAFF. Here the CDR3 DNA reads TGTGCCAGCAGCGCGGGACAGGGGATTGAAGCTTTCTTT. V gene TRBV9 combines with J gene TRBJ1-1; TRBD1 aligns across 10 bases. CDR3 size: 13 residues. CDR1 is SGDLS, CDR2 YYNGEE, per germline. Germline trimming cut 3 bases from V and 7 bases from J; bases unmatched to any gene: 3.

The sample holds one count of this clone. This chain links TRBV27 with TRBJ1-5, with a weak D call TRBD1 (5 bases). Germline CDR1 is MNHEY and CDR2 is SMNVEV (reference sequence). This CDR3 spans 13 amino acids. Trimming left V 3 bases short and J 7 bases short, with 10 bases between. DNA for the CDR3: TGTGCCAGCAGTTTCGCAGGGAACCAGCCCCAGCATTTT. Protein sequence: CASSFAGNQPQHF.

This chain joins TRBV5-6 and TRBJ2-1; D is perhaps TRBD2 (6 bases). Trimming left V 0 bases short and J 2 bases short, with 12 bases between. Germline CDR1 and CDR2: SGHDT and YYEEEE. This CDR3 contains 16 residues. DNA for the CDR3: TGTGCCAGCAGCTTGGGCCTGGCGGGGCCCTACAATGAGCAGTTCTTC. This translates into CASSLGLAGPYNEQFF.

The V call is TRBV18, the J call TRBJ1-1, with a tentative D call TRBD1 (5 bases). V shed 2 bases and J shed 0 bases, with 10 bases lying between them. The germline CDR1 and CDR2 sequences are KGHSH and LQKENI. CDR3 length: 15 amino acids. This CDR3 is CASSPSRALNTEAFF. CDR3 DNA: TGTGCCAGCTCACCATCCAGGGCCCTGAACACTGAAGCTTTCTTT.

This clone was seen once. The V and J genes are TRBV6-1 and TRBJ2-7, with 9 bases that match TRBD1. With V trimmed by 6 bases and J by 6 bases, 12 bases remained unmatched. The CDR3 runs 15 residues. CDR1 MNHNS and CDR2 SASEGT come from the germline V gene. The CDR3 is CASSPPGTGPGEQYF. DNA for the CDR3: TGTGCCAGCAGCCCCCCCGGGACAGGGCCAGGCGAGCAGTACTTC.

This clone was detected once. This rearrangement joins TRBV27 to TRBJ2-7; 7 positions match TRBD2. The V gene end was trimmed by 6 bases and the J gene end by 2 bases; junction bases not matched to a gene: 4. The CDR3 runs 13 residues. The germline V gene encodes CDR1 MNHEY and CDR2 SMNVEV (reference sequence). CDR3 in amino acids: CASRREFAYEQYF. The CDR3 DNA sequence: TGTGCCAGCAGGCGGGAGTTCGCCTACGAGCAGTACTTC.

This chain connects TRBV18 to TRBJ1-1, with 9 bases identical to TRBD1. The trim removed 3 bases at V and 11 bases at J, leaving 4 bases unmatched. Germline V gene data show CDR1 as KGHSH and CDR2 as LQKENI. The CDR3 is 12 amino acids. The CDR3 is CASSPRTGEAFF. The CDR3 DNA follows: TGTGCCAGCTCACCCCGGACAGGGGAGGCTTTCTTT.

The CDR3 loop is CASSLRLAGADTQYF. DNA for the CDR3: TGCGCCAGCAGCTTACGACTAGCGGGGGCAGATACGCAGTATTTT. The chain links TRBV5-1 to TRBJ2-3; TRBD2 aligns across 12 bases. V trimming: 2 bases; J trimming: 4 bases; junction bases outside the gene matches: 2. The V gene's germline CDR1 is SGHRS and CDR2 YFSETQ. The CDR3 is made up of 15 amino acids.

This chain joins TRBV6-5 and TRBJ2-5, with TRBD2 matching 10 bases. CDR1 and CDR2 from the germline V gene are MNHEY and SVGAGI. CDR3 length: 16 residues. V was clipped by 0 bases and J by 2 bases; unmatched bases: 3. Here the CDR3 DNA reads TGTGCCAGCAGTTACTCAGCTAGCGGGGGACAAGAGACCCAGTACTTC. This sequence encodes CASSYSASGGQETQYF.

This chain links TRBV7-2 with TRBJ1-1; D not resolved. This CDR3 has 13 amino acids. The germline gives CDR1 SGHTA, CDR2 FQGNSA. V lost 5 bases to trimming and J lost 8 bases, with 15 bases between them. The CDR3 here is CASSGIERREAFF. Here the CDR3 DNA reads TGTGCCAGCAGCGGCATAGAGAGGCGAGAAGCTTTCTTT.

This clone was seen a single time. V is TRBV9 and J is TRBJ2-1, with 9 positions matching TRBD1. Germline V lookup: CDR1 SGDLS, CDR2 YYNGEE. This CDR3 has 15 residues. Germline trimming cut 1 base from V and 3 bases from J; bases unmatched to any gene: 2. Written as DNA, the CDR3 is TGTGCCAGCAGCGTACGGGGACAGGGCTACAATGAGCAGTTCTTC. Its translation is CASSVRGQGYNEQFF.

The chain carries TRBV6-6 and TRBJ1-5, with 9 nucleotides matching TRBD1. J was trimmed by 4 bases and V by 2 bases; bases with no gene match: 0. The germline CDR1 and CDR2 sequences are MNHNY and SVGAGI (reference sequence). The CDR3 has 14 residues. The CDR3 DNA sequence: TGTGCCAGCAGTTACGACAGGGGGAATCAGCCCCAGCATTTT. This sequence encodes CASSYDRGNQPQHF.

J is TRBJ2-2 and V is TRBV6-6; TRBD2 matches 11 bases. V lost 4 bases to trimming and J lost 4 bases; unmatched junction nucleotides: 2. Germline CDR1 is MNHNY and CDR2 is SVGAGI (reference sequence). CDR3 length: 15 amino acids. The CDR3 DNA sequence: TGTGCCAGCAGTTTTGGGACTAGCGGCACCGGGGAGCTGTTTTTT. Translation gives CASSFGTSGTGELFF.

This chain uses TRBV29-1 with TRBJ2-7; a possible D gene is TRBD2 (5 bases). CDR3 length: 12 residues. Germline V gene data show CDR1 as SQVTM and CDR2 as ANQGSEA. V lost 1 base to trimming and J lost 3 bases, with 7 bases between them. Written as DNA, the CDR3 is TGCAGCGTTGAAGTTGAGGGCTACGAGCAGTACTTC. Translation gives CSVEVEGYEQYF.

Regarding this clone: This is likely a read error, given that the CDR3 carries no conserved phenylalanine or tryptophan at its end. This chain links TRBV5-1 with TRBJ1-1; 8 bases are shared with TRBD1. The CDR3 has 17 residues. The V gene end was trimmed by 4 bases and the J gene end by 0 bases; junction bases not matched to a gene: 11. Germline assignment: CDR1 SGHRS and CDR2 YFSETQ. The CDR3 reads CASSPRRGQEMNTEAFL. CDR3 nucleotides: TGCGCCAGCAGCCCGCGGCGGGGACAGGAAATGAACACTGAAGCTTTCCTT.

The table lists this clone with a count of one. V is TRBV20-1 and J is TRBJ1-2; D unclear. This CDR3 has 11 residues. CDR1 and CDR2 (germline): DFQATT, SNEGSKA (reference sequence). V was cut by 6 bases and J by 8 bases, with 13 bases left in between. The CDR3 here is CSAQSLRGYTF. The CDR3 coding sequence is TGCAGTGCACAATCGCTCAGGGGCTACACCTTC.

The gene calls are TRBV2 and TRBJ1-1, with TRBD1 as a possible D gene (6 bases). This CDR3 is 13 amino acids long. CDR1 and CDR2 from the germline V gene are SNHLY and FYNNEI. The V end lost 8 bases, the J end lost 7 bases, and 17 bases lay between the germline ends. The CDR3 loop reads CASASHRVGEAFF. The CDR3 DNA sequence: TGTGCCAGCGCCTCGCACAGGGTCGGTGAAGCTTTCTTT.